This T cell receptor beta chain was sequenced for a study of cytomegalovirus exposure and HLA in healthy donors (dated by TCRdb to between 2016 and 2019). Broadly, across the study: According to an earlier analysis of 550 to 700 of the donors, 150 million to 200 million T cells yielded roughly 110 million unique TCR beta sequences and approximately 300 Gb of sequence data. An early release covering roughly 640 HLA-typed donors comprised approximately 300 gigabases of sequencing data and about 90 million unique TCR sequences. Among the roughly 400 genotyped donors, more than 70% belonged to the genetic ancestry cluster associated with self-reported Caucasian donors. The study aimed to test whether signatures of past pathogen exposure could be identified by cataloging public T cell receptors. Using immunosequencing, the study profiled T cell repertoires from 550 to 750 subjects and related those repertoires to cytomegalovirus serostatus. In addition to the first cohort of roughly 670 subjects, a separate validation cohort of 100 to 150 different subjects was used. High-throughput TCR immunosequencing, statistical association of individual TCRs with disease status, and machine learning were combined to predict cytomegalovirus infection status. To study patterns of TCR occurrence, a later analysis re-analyzed previously published TCR beta repertoires from 666 donors and added high-resolution HLA genotyping. Rather than using new phenotypic data, the later analysis identified candidate immune exposures from TCR beta sequences and from how often those sequences occurred across donors. An earlier analysis of around 580 of the donors used high-throughput TCR beta sequencing to judge whether each TCR beta V gene segment behaved as functional or pseudogenic. Donor age, sex, ethnicity and CMV serostatus were compiled together with the repertoire data. A later genetic analysis took genome-wide SNP genotypes for about 55% of the roughly 700 donors and used that subset as a discovery cohort. All discovery cohort repertoires had been generated using a single sequencing platform. HLA typing covered class I and class II loci at four-digit resolution. The number of typed donors differed by locus: roughly 629-640 for A, B, C, DRB1 and DQB1; 522 for DQA1; about 600 for DPA1; and about 470 for DPB1. About five DR-DQ haplotypes were handled as single units for association and clustering, since linkage in the cohort was strong. Among 398 genotyped donors of the cohort, an average of approximately 200,000 unique TCR beta nucleotide sequences was sequenced per donor, of which about 19% were non-productive. Here is what the overall study found, with its caveats: The 87-base-pair reads could not distinguish some IMGT-functional V segments, including TRBV6-2 and TRBV6-3, so those segments were excluded. The earlier analysis of a few hundred of the donors excluded some 16 rarely observed V segments, including chromosome 9 orphons, because counts were too low. Most CMV-associated TCR beta chains appeared to be HLA-restricted in a later analysis, and the HLA associations seemed to be driven largely by CMV exposure. A group of highly shared sequence variants was considered likely to be a technical artifact of the sequencing pipeline. In a later analysis, some 18,000 TCR beta sequences were associated with specific HLA alleles at a false discovery rate of 0.05. When HLA alleles, especially DR and DQ, strongly co-occurred, attributing TCR associations to individual alleles was difficult. Broadly in line with IMGT annotations, most TCR beta V segments showed up in productive rearrangements about 90% or about 30% of the time in an earlier analysis of some 590 of the donors. A further reported finding was that TCR beta sequences accurately predicted the HLA-A and HLA-B alleles for most subjects in the first cohort. In a later analysis, HLA-associated TCR beta chains showed more clonal expansion and lower generation probabilities than non-associated chains that were equally common. Because HLA typing was unavailable for some donors at each locus, only the typed subset was used in association tests. The study listed 150 to 200 TCR beta chains as associated with cytomegalovirus. V-gene and J-gene trimming of TCR beta chains was associated with a missense DCLRE1C variant in a later genetic analysis, and the association was replicated in an independent cohort. According to a later analysis, parvovirus B19, influenza, CMV and Epstein-Barr virus appeared linked to several top co-occurrence clusters. In a later analysis, TCR association rates were found to vary across HLA loci, with the most associated TCRs seen for DRB1 alleles and the fewest for HLA-C alleles. Correlated functional status among segregating V segments might be attributable to linkage disequilibrium, but an unknown experimental factor could not be ruled out. For the cohort, immune exposure information was limited to CMV serostatus. In this cohort, only TCR beta chains were sequenced, and detectable features were limited by the absence of alpha or paired-chain data. The authors suggested that the approach could potentially be extended to other disease states and immunological phenotypes. Sequencing depth was assumed to be roughly uniform across donors in the presence/absence analyses, though that assumption may not hold. Most TCR sequences were observed very rarely across donors, whereas some public TCRs were present in many individuals. Compared with the approximately 600-donor mean, donors in an Asian-associated ancestry cluster had fewer N-insertions in productive TCRs, according to a later genetic analysis. In vitro tests confirmed that a few of the cytomegalovirus-associated TCR beta chains recognize cytomegalovirus antigens. The classifier was reported to diagnose cytomegalovirus status with high specificity and sensitivity in both the original cohort and the validation cohort.

About this clone: There is no known antigen for this receptor. Base qualities are not at hand, and no much larger clone is one base apart.

Preparation of the library involved the immunoSEQ multiplex PCR assay. For the multiplex PCR, a mixture combining 60 forward primers for TCR Vbeta segments and 13 reverse primers for TCR Jbeta segments was used. A multiplex PCR assay on genomic DNA amplified the CDR3 region of rearranged TCR beta genes. The Illumina HiSeq System was used to sequence the amplified TCR beta libraries as 87-base-pair reads. On the authors' methods: Across the 666 repertoires, a later analysis counted approximately 83 million unique TCR beta chains, around 10 million of which were shared by at least two donors. Raw reads were error-corrected and collapsed into unique sequences with a nearest-neighbor algorithm that merged closely related sequences to remove PCR and sequencing errors. V, D and J gene segments were assigned by aligning CDR3 sequences to IMGT reference sequences. For a sequence to be retained, a match of at least six nucleotides was required to both a V gene segment and a J gene segment. Rearrangements were classified as productive when the CDR3 lacked stop codons and remained in frame with V and J, and all other rearrangements were classified as non-productive. Following IMGT convention, CDR3 was defined as the stretch from the second conserved V-encoded cysteine up to the conserved J-encoded phenylalanine. The earlier analysis of 500 to 650 of the donors excluded any sequence lacking an unambiguous match to a single V gene segment. In an earlier analysis of roughly 500 of the donors, V segments were called functional above 56.7% productive rearrangements and were called segregating when the between-donor standard deviation exceeded 5%. A statistical classification framework was built to diagnose cytomegalovirus status from the catalog of TCR beta chain sequences. V and J gene assignment, in a later analysis, came from comparing TCR nucleotide sequences with IMGT/GENE-DB human TR gene sequences. Using the TCRdist pipeline, a later analysis assigned CDR3 sequences along with most-parsimonious VDJ recombination scenarios. A later analysis defined each TCR beta chain by its CDR3 amino acid sequence plus V-gene family, and excluded reads lacking a unique V-gene family. As a way to deal with suspected cross-contamination and a sequencing artifact, a later analysis dropped hundreds of nucleotide sequences that were highly shared and had low generation probability. A later analysis calculated a clonal expansion index for each public chain from normalized within-repertoire ranks of inferred template counts. A later analysis computed generation probabilities with a VDJ recombination model fitted to out-of-frame rearrangements, and checked the results against IGoR. In a later analysis, hypergeometric tests were used to score TCR-TCR, TCR-HLA and TCR-CMV co-occurrence, with a repertoire-size bias correction applied to TCR pairs. To estimate false discovery rates, a later analysis permuted the HLA or CMV assignments 20 times. In a later analysis, co-occurring TCRs were grouped with DBSCAN, and TCRdist sequence similarity was added when clustering was performed within HLA-allele-positive subsets. Repertoires with fewer than 30,000 or more than 120,000 public chains, plus five repertoires with anomalous nucleotide sharing, were excluded from co-occurrence clustering. The clones in this table, taken by TCRdb from immuneACCESS, are in-frame only. Not every clone is retained; where verified, under half of the shortfall comes from an unresolved V gene, and the cause of the rest is unknown. The D gene and trimming were derived from the DNA, and the V and J assignments and clone size from that table. A total of fewer than 150,000 clones appear in this sample, 78% of them only once. The ten largest clones take up approximately 2.8% of the sample.

Based on the germline V gene (reference sequence), the CDR1 and CDR2 sequences are LNHDA and SQIVND. The germline V and J ends show losses of 7 bases and 4 bases respectively, and no gene match explains 9 bases of the junction. Taken from cysteine to phenylalanine, the CDR3 has 14 residues. The only DNA kept is the CDR3, 42 bases in frame from the first base. The cohort comprised 710 or so healthy bone marrow donors. All cohort members were sampled while nominally healthy, although unrecorded immune exposures were likely present. The donor was CMV seronegative and was included in the group of about 350 seronegative cohort members. A peripheral blood sample was provided by each donor, and peripheral blood mononuclear cells were used for TCR beta sequencing. Genomic DNA extraction from the blood cell samples was performed with the Qiagen DNeasy Blood Extraction Kit.

The chain uses TRBV19 and TRBJ1-2; a stretch of 7 junction bases matches TRBD1. The source material was PBMCs. The receptor comes from a male donor in good health and CMV-seronegative. The bases read TGTGCCAGTACCCTGACAGGGTTCGGCTATGGCTACACCTTC. This encodes CASTLTGFGYGYTF.